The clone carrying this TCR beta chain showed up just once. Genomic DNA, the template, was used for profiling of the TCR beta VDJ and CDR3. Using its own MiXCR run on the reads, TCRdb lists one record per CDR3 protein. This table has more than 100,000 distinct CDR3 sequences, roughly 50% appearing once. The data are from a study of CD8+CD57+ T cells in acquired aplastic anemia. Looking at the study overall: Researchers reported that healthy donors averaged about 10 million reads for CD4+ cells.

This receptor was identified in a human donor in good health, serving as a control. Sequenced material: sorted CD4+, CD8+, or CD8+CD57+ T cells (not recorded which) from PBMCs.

This chain's CDR3 is CASSSGPANEQFF. CDR3 bases: TGTGCCAGTAGTAGCGGGCCTGCCAATGAGCAGTTCTTC. V and J are TRBV19 and TRBJ2-1; tentative D call: TRBD2 (5 bases). Trimming cost V 4 bases and J 6 bases, with 10 bases left between them. CDR3 length: 13 residues. Germline CDR1 is LNHDA and CDR2 is SQIVND (reference sequence).